The rows below give T cell receptor beta chains drawn from one sample of a study of shared clonotypes between healthy human individuals. Repertoires were generated with immunoSEQ multiplex PCR, while TCRdb's copy carries only in-frame clones and drops some. The sample includes around 550,000 clones, 90% to 96% of them seen just once. Sequencing used naive CD4+ T cells sorted from blood. These receptors came from a woman aged 30 to 39 in good health. The CDR3 runs from the conserved cysteine through the conserved F or W. The D gene is left open where the match is weak.

J gene | D gene | V gene | CDR3 protein | CDR3 DNA
TRBJ2-1 | TRBD1 | TRBV11-3 | CASSLGGQKANNEQFF | TGTGCCAGCAGCTTAGGGGGACAGAAGGCTAACAATGAGCAGTTCTTC
TRBJ2-2 | - | TRBV7-2 | CASRPDRNTGELFF | TGTGCCAGCAGACCCGACAGGAACACCGGGGAGCTGTTTTTT
TRBJ2-7 | - | TRBV4-1 | CASSRTGSYEQYF | TGCGCCAGCAGCCGAACGGGATCCTACGAGCAGTACTTC
TRBJ2-4 | - | TRBV19 | CASGSSGAVKNIQYF | TGTGCCAGTGGAAGTTCCGGGGCTGTCAAAAACATTCAGTACTTC
TRBJ2-7 | TRBD1 | TRBV25-1 | CASSEHGQGFAYEQYF | TGTGCCAGCAGTGAACATGGACAGGGGTTTGCCTACGAGCAGTACTTC
TRBJ2-7 | - | TRBV27 | CASSYGDRSYEQYF | TGTGCCAGCAGTTATGGGGACCGGTCCTACGAGCAGTACTTC
TRBJ1-4 | - | TRBV19 | CASRDGDATNEKLFF | TGTGCCAGTAGGGACGGCGATGCAACTAATGAAAAACTGTTTTTT
TRBJ1-2 | - | TRBV6-1 | CASSDVGGINYGYTF | TGTGCCAGCAGTGATGTTGGAGGGATCAACTATGGCTACACCTTC
TRBJ2-7 | - | TRBV5-1 | CASSQDRAEQYF | TGCGCCAGCAGCCAGGACCGCGCCGAGCAGTACTTC
TRBJ2-2 | TRBD2 | TRBV5-6 | CASSFRLALSNTGELFF | TGTGCCAGCAGCTTCCGACTAGCCTTATCGAACACCGGGGAGCTGTTTTTT
TRBJ1-5 | - | TRBV29-1 | CSVGTVNQPQHF | TGCAGCGTAGGGACTGTGAATCAGCCCCAGCATTTT
TRBJ1-2 | TRBD1 | TRBV2 | CASRLDRGEDTF | TGTGCCAGCAGGTTGGACAGGGGTGAGGACACCTTC
TRBJ1-5 | TRBD1 | TRBV6-6 | CASSYWGSRGHQPQHF | TGTGCCAGCAGTTACTGGGGGAGTAGGGGGCATCAGCCCCAGCATTTT